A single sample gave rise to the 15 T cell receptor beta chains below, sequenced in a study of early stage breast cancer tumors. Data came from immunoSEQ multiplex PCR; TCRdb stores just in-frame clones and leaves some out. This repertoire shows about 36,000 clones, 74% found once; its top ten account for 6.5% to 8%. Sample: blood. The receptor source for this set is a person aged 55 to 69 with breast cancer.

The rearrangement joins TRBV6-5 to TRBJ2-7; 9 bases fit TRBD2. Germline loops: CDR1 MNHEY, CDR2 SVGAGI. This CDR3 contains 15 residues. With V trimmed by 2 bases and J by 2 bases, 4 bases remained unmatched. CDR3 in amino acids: CASSYERGVTYEQYF. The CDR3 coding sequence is TGTGCCAGCAGTTACGAGCGGGGGGTTACCTACGAGCAGTACTTC.

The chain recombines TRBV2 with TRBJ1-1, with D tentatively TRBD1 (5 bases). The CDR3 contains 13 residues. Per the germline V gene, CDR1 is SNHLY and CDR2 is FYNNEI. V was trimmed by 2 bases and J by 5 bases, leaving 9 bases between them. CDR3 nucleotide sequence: TGTGCCAGCAGTGAATCGGGGGGAACTGAAGCTTTCTTT. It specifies CASSESGGTEAFF.

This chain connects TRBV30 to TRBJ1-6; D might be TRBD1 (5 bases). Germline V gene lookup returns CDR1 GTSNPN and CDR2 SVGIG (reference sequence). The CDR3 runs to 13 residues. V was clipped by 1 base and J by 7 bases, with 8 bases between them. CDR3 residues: CAWSESGNSPLHF. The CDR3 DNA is TGTGCCTGGAGTGAATCAGGGAATTCACCCCTCCACTTT.

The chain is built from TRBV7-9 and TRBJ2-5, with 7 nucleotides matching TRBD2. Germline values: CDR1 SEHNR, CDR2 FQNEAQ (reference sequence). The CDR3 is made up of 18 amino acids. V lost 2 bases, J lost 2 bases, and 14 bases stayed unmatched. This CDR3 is CASSLPDREREWQETQYF. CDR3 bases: TGTGCCAGCAGCTTACCGGACCGTGAGCGGGAATGGCAAGAGACCCAGTACTTC.

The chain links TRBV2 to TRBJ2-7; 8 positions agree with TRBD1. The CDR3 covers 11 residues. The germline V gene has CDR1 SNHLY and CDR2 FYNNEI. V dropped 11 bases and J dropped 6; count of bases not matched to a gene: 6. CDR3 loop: CASQGEVEQYF. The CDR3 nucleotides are TGTGCCTCACAGGGGGAGGTCGAGCAGTACTTC.

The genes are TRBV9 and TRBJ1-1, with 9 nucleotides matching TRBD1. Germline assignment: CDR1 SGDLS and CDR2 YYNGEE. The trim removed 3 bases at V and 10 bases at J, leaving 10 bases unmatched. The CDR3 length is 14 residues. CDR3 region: CASSADTGGWGAFF. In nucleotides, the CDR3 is TGTGCCAGCAGCGCCGACACAGGGGGCTGGGGAGCTTTCTTT.

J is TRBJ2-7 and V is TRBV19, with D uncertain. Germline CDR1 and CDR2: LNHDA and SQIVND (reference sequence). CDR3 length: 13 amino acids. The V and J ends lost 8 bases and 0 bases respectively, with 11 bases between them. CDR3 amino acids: CASRGPPSYEQYF. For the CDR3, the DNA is TGTGCCAGTCGAGGTCCACCCTCCTACGAGCAGTACTTC.

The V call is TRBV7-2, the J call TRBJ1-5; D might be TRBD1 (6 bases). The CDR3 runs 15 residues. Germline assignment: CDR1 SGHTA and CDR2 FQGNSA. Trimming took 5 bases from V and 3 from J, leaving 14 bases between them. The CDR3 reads CASSPTRGPNQPQHF. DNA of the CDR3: TGTGCCAGCAGCCCTACCAGGGGCCCCAATCAGCCCCAGCATTTT. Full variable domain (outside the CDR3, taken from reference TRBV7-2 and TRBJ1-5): GAGVSQSPSNKVTEKGKDVELRCDPISGHTALYWYRQSLGQGLEFLIYFQGNSAPDKSGLPSDRFSAERTGGSVSTLTIQRTQQEDSAVYLCASSPTRGPNQPQHFGDGTRLSIL.

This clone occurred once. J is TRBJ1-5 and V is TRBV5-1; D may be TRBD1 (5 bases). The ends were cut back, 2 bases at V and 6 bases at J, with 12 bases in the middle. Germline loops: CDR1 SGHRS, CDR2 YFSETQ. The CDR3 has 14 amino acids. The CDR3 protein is CASSFGGVGQPQHF. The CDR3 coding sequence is TGCGCCAGCAGCTTCGGGGGAGTCGGTCAGCCCCAGCATTTT. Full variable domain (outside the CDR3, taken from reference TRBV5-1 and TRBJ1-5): KAGVTQTPRYLIKTRGQQVTLSCSPISGHRSVSWYQQTPGQGLQFLFEYFSETQRNKGNFPGRFSGRQFSNSRSEMNVSTLELGDSALYLCASSFGGVGQPQHFGDGTRLSIL.

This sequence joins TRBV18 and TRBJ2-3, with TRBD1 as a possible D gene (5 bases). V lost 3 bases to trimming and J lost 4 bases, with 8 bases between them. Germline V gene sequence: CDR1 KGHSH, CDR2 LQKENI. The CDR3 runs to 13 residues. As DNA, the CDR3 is TGTGCCAGCTCACCCAGGGTAGCAGATACGCAGTATTTT. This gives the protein CASSPRVADTQYF.

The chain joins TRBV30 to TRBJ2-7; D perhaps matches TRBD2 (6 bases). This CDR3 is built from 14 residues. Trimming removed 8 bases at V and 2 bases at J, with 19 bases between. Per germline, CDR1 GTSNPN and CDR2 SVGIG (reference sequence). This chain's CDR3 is CALSPGLLTYEQYF. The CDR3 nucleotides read TGTGCCCTCTCCCCGGGACTGCTAACCTACGAGCAGTACTTC. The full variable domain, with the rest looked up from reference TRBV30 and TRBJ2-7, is SQTIHQWPATLVQPVGSPLSLECTVEGTSNPNLYWYRQAAGRGLQLLFYSVGIGQISSEVPQNLSASRPQDRQFILSSKKLLLSDSGFYLCALSPGLLTYEQYFGPGTRLTVT.

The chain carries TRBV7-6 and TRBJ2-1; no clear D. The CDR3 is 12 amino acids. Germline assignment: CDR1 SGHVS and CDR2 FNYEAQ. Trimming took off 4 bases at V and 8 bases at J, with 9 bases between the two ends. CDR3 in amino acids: CASSSYSHEQFF. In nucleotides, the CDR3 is TGTGCCAGCAGCTCCTACAGTCATGAGCAGTTCTTC.

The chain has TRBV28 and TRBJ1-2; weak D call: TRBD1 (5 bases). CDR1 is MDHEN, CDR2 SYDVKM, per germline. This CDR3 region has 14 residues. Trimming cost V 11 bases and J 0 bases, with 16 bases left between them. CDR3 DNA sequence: TGTGCCCTCCGGGGGGATCTGCCTAACTATGGCTACACCTTC. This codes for CALRGDLPNYGYTF.

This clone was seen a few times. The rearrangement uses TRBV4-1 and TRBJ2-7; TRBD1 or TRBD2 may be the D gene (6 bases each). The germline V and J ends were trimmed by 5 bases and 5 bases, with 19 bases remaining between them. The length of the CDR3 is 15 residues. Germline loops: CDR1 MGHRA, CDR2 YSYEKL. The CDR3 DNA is TGCGCCAGCAGCGGCACTACCGGGGGCCTGGACGAGCAGTACTTC. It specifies CASSGTTGGLDEQYF.

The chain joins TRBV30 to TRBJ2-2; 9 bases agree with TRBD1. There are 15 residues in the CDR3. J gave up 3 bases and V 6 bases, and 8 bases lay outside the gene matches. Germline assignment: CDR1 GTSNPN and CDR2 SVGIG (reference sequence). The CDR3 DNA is TGTGCCTGCACCCCGGGACAGGGCTACACCGGGGAGCTGTTTTTT. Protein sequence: CACTPGQGYTGELFF.